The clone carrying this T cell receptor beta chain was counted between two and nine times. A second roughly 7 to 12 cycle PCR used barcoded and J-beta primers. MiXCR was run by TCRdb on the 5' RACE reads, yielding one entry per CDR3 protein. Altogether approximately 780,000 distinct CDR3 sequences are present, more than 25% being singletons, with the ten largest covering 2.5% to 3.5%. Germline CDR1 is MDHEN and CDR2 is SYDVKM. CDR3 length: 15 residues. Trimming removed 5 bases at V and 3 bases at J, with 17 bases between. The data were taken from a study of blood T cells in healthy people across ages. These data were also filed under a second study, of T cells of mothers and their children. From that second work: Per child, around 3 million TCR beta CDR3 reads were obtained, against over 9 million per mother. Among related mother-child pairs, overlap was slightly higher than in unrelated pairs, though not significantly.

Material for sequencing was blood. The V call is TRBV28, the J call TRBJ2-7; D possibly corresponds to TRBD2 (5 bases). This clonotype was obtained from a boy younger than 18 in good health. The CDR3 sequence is CASSRPPGSVYEQYF. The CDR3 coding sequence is TGTGCCAGCAGTAGGCCCCCGGGGTCAGTCTACGAGCAGTACTTC. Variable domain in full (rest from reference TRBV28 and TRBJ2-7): DVKVTQSSRYLVKRTGEKVFLECVQDMDHENMFWYRQDPGLGLRLIYFSYDVKMKEKGDIPEGYSVSREKKERFSLILESASTNQTSMYLCASSRPPGSVYEQYFGPGTRLTVT.